The sequence of this T cell receptor (beta chain) was determined in a study of T cell responses to AZD1222 COVID-19 vaccine (dated by TCRdb to about 2021). Context from the whole study: AZD1222 recipients whose second dose came at about 4 weeks and those whose second dose came at about 12 weeks were combined into one group, since spike-specific TCR depth and breadth did not differ between the two schedules. Trial participants were enrolled into age subgroups of 18-55, 56-69 and 70-plus years, which contained about 160, 30 and 59 TCR-sequenced participants, respectively. TCR sequencing covered fewer than 250 trial participants: some 210 given two doses of AZD1222 and around 26 given two doses of MenACWY control vaccine.

Reading the label with the study, this specimen's time point is: baseline before first vaccination. Vaccinee samples were obtained from the UK trials COV001 and COV002, which included a single-blind randomized controlled phase 2/3 trial of AZD1222 (ChAdOx1 nCoV-19) in healthy adults. Trial participant PBMC samples were collected at day 0 and day 28 after the second dose for TCRbeta chain sequencing. The CDR3 regions of human TCRbeta chains were subjected to immunosequencing. For the original study's pipeline: TCRs in the repertoires were matched against a reference library of SARS-CoV-2-specific TCRs that had been generated with the MIRA antigen-specificity platform. Breadth was defined as the fraction of unique TCRs that were SARS-CoV-2-associated, and depth was defined as the fraction of total T cells that were SARS-CoV-2-associated. Using the MIRA data, each spike-specific TCR was mapped to the spike region that the TCR reacts to and placed in a CD4 or CD8 class. Log10-transformed breadth and depth values were compared by one-way ANOVA with Sidak's multiple comparisons tests. Here the immuneACCESS table is served through TCRdb, limited to in-frame sequences with V and J called. Missing clones are a known gap in these copies; in checked studies unresolved V genes cover under half, and the rest lacks a known reason. D and trimming come from the DNA, and the V and J calls and clone size come from that table. This sample is represented by tens of thousands of clones; 90% of them were singletons. Together, the top ten hold around 4.9% of the sample.

With regard to this clone: Its target antigen remains unknown. No much larger clone is present one base from it, and per-base qualities are unavailable.

Overall results and qualifications from the work: Reportedly, almost half of the unique spike-specific TCRs recognized epitopes lying outside the regions that are mutated in the B.1.351 and B.1.1.7 variants. In the small 56-69-year group, the increase in depth fell short of significance, most likely because of low power. Participants were mostly white British, with more females than males. The authors suggested clonal diversity may have been underestimated. Because no samples from the day 14 peak response were available, repertoires could be characterized only after the peak T cell response. Spike-specific TCR breadth and depth rose significantly after two AZD1222 doses compared with day 0 and with MenACWY recipients. Conclusions about previously exposed vaccinees are limited, since just a handful of AZD1222 recipients were seropositive for SARS-CoV-2 at baseline. Vaccine-associated CD4 TCRs spanned the whole spike protein, with dominant responses in regions 160-218 and 743-854.

From cysteine to phenylalanine, the CDR3 is 13 amino acids long. The retained sequence is limited to the CDR3, 39 bases, with the frame set at the first base. Trimming at the junction amounts to 8 bases on V and 2 bases on J, and the germline ends lie 12 bases apart. CDR1 MNHEY and CDR2 SVGAGI were looked up in the germline V gene. This TCR was recovered from an adult in good health. The rearranged chain carries TRBV6-5 and TRBJ1-2; the best D guess is TRBD1, with 6 bases matching. Here the sequenced sample was peripheral blood, taken on day 0 of AZD1222 vaccination. The nucleotide sequence is TGTGCCAGCTCCGGGACAAAAAACTATGGCTACACCTTC. It specifies CASSGTKNYGYTF.